These 5 T cell receptor beta chains originate from one sample sequenced in a study of shared clonotypes between healthy human individuals. Assay: immunoSEQ multiplex PCR; the TCRdb copy retains only in-frame clones and omits some. The data contain 1,500,000 or so clones, approximately 96% of them seen just once; the ten biggest clones take up approximately 1.1%. The sequenced sample was naive CD4+ T cells sorted from blood. Subset defined: CD45RA+ positively selected. The receptors here all came from a man under 40 in good health.

The J gene is TRBJ2-7, the V gene TRBV2; TRBD1 agrees at 11 bases. The germline CDR1 and CDR2 sequences are SNHLY and FYNNEI. V lost 4 bases and J lost 4; bases outside the gene matches: 3. The CDR3 extends over 14 amino acids. The chain's CDR3 is CASSGDRGVYEQYF. The CDR3 region has the DNA TGTGCCAGCAGTGGGGACAGGGGGGTATACGAGCAGTACTTC.

The V and J genes are TRBV27 and TRBJ2-7; tentative D call: TRBD1 (5 bases). There are 19 residues in the CDR3. The V gene's germline CDR1 is MNHEY and CDR2 SMNVEV (reference sequence). The V end lost 4 bases, the J end lost 3 bases, and 28 bases lay between the germline ends. The CDR3 DNA sequence: TGTGCCAGCAGTTCCTATACCGCTGGGGTCGACAGAGGTTTCTACGAGCAGTACTTC. Protein: CASSSYTAGVDRGFYEQYF.

This clone has a handful of counts. J is TRBJ1-5 and V is TRBV7-8, with 7 bases lining up with TRBD1. Germline V gene lookup returns CDR1 SGHVS and CDR2 FQNEAQ. The V gene end was trimmed by 5 bases and the J gene end by 0 bases; junction bases not matched to a gene: 13. CDR3 length equals 18 residues. The CDR3 spells CASSGKTGTDYSNQPQHF. The CDR3 coding sequence is TGTGCCAGCAGCGGTAAGACAGGGACCGACTATAGCAATCAGCCCCAGCATTTT.

The table lists this clone with a count of one. J is TRBJ2-2 and V is TRBV7-2, with D uncertain. Trimming shortened V by 3 bases and J by 4 bases, and 9 bases separated the two germline ends. CDR3 size: 14 residues. Germline V CDR1 and CDR2: SGHTA, FQGNSA. Here the CDR3 DNA reads TGTGCCAGCAGCTTCCTACAGAGCACCGGGGAGCTGTTTTTT. Protein sequence: CASSFLQSTGELFF.

The chain combines TRBV19 with TRBJ2-3, with no clear D. With 5 bases removed from V and 4 bases from J, the gap between germline ends came to 7 bases. This CDR3 is 12 amino acids long. CDR1 is LNHDA and CDR2 is SQIVND in the germline V gene (reference sequence). The CDR3 spells CASSLAPDTQYF. CDR3 bases: TGTGCCAGTAGTTTAGCCCCAGATACGCAGTATTTT.